These T cell receptor beta chains were read from a single sample in a study of blood T cell repertoires in COVID-19. Generated by immunoSEQ multiplex PCR, the TCRdb table keeps only in-frame clones and is missing some. The table records approximately 490,000 clones, about nine tenths of them present only once. The sequenced sample was PBMCs or T cells enriched from blood (not recorded which). These receptors all stem from a woman between 18 and 29 years old who had recovered from COVID-19. Both conserved end residues are part of each CDR3.

V gene	J gene	CDR3 protein
TRBV15	TRBJ2-1	CATSREANEQFF
TRBV30	TRBJ1-2	CAWNLGGAYGYTF
TRBV6-5	TRBJ1-1	CASSPGRGLAEAFF
TRBV19	TRBJ1-2	CASRSTESNYGYTF
TRBV23-1	TRBJ1-5	CASSQSSSNQPQHF
TRBV19	TRBJ1-5	CASSTGGNQPQHF
TRBV7-9	TRBJ2-3	CASSSSPLLADTQYF
TRBV9	TRBJ2-2	CASSVGGGLNTGELFF
TRBV27	TRBJ2-5	CASSPGAGRVRETQYF
TRBV19	TRBJ2-3	CASKKWAGQTQYF
TRBV7-9	TRBJ1-4	CASSPLGTLNNEKLFF
TRBV30	TRBJ2-2	CAWSVRDREAGELFF
TRBV30	TRBJ1-4	CAWSFVGVDEKLFF
TRBV19	TRBJ1-5	CASSRGQPDSNQPQHF
TRBV6-4	TRBJ2-3	CASSDSQGSTDTQYF
TRBV11-2	TRBJ1-4	CASSWGGRSAANEKLFF
TRBV19	TRBJ2-5	CASSIAHSAGGQETQYF
TRBV5-1	TRBJ2-1	CASSLESLFLAGTLPEQFF
TRBV30	TRBJ1-4	CAWGTGTAAEKLFF
TRBV10-1	TRBJ2-3	CASSPGGSDTQYF
TRBV24-1	TRBJ2-3	CATSDHSDEADTQYF
TRBV5-4	TRBJ2-1	CASSFGGADEQFF
TRBV3-1/TRBV3-2	TRBJ1-1	CASSQADRAFF
TRBV7-2	TRBJ2-3	CASSLEGGGDTQYF
TRBV5-4	TRBJ2-1	CASSLGREQFF
TRBV10-3	TRBJ1-2	CAISGQFNYGYTF
TRBV5-8	TRBJ1-2	CASSLDSYGYTF
TRBV3-1/TRBV3-2	TRBJ1-5	CASSQYLQQPQHF
TRBV28	TRBJ2-5	CASSLDFRAGEETQYF
TRBV29-1	TRBJ2-2	CSVARGEGTGELFF
TRBV27	TRBJ2-5	CASSSHSGTQETQYF
TRBV7-6	TRBJ1-1	CASSLLRNTEAFF
TRBV5-1	TRBJ1-4	CASSLQGAKDEKLFF
TRBV18	TRBJ2-2	CASSSTSSSGELFF
TRBV5-1	TRBJ1-4	CASKTGTLNEKLFF
TRBV5-1	TRBJ2-1	CASTPGGLVASNEQFF
TRBV19	TRBJ1-1	CASSIAREGTEAFF
TRBV7-8	TRBJ1-2	CASSVQGYYGYTF
TRBV28	TRBJ2-7	CATRKRIGYEQYF
TRBV6-1	TRBJ1-4	CASSEEGQGRSEKLFF
TRBV11-3	TRBJ1-2	CASSSPRDRDDGYTF
TRBV11-2	TRBJ2-5	CASSLLGTGTETQYF
TRBV25-1	TRBJ1-6	CASSADLIGGSPLHF
TRBV13	TRBJ1-2	CASSLVTGLANYGYTF
TRBV7-8	TRBJ2-1	CASTAGGLYNEQFF
TRBV24-1	TRBJ1-4	CATSEAGTGAGREKLFF
TRBV7-9	TRBJ1-1	CASSLRDSNTEAFF
TRBV6-2/TRBV6-3	TRBJ2-1	CASSYMAGGPGEQFF
TRBV18	TRBJ1-5	CASSYSGSDQPQHF
TRBV5-1	TRBJ2-5	CASRPGGMLQETQYF
TRBV11-2	TRBJ2-2	CASRIGLAGTGELFF
TRBV25-1	TRBJ2-5	CASSEGGGGQAQETQYF
TRBV5-1	TRBJ2-2	CASSSETGELFF
TRBV19	TRBJ2-7	CASSMGLAGEQYF
TRBV5-1	TRBJ1-2	CASSLVSSGGELGYTF
TRBV28	TRBJ1-2	CASSLPLTGAYGYTF
TRBV9	TRBJ1-3	CASSPPGASSGNTIYF
TRBV6-1	TRBJ1-3	CASSEKGRGNTIYF
TRBV5-5	TRBJ2-1	CASSAGAGWNEQFF
TRBV25-1	TRBJ1-1	CASSERGSQNTEAFF